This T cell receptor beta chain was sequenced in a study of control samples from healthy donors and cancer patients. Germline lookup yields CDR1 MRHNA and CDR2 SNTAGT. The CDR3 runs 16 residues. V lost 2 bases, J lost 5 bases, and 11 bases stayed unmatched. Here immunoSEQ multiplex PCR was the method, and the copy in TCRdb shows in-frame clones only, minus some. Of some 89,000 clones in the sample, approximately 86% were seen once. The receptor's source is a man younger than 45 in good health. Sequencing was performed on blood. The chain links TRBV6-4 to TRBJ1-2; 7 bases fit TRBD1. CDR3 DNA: TGTGCCAGCAGTGACGCCCCGGGACAGACTTCTTATGGCTACACCTTC. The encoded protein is CASSDAPGQTSYGYTF.